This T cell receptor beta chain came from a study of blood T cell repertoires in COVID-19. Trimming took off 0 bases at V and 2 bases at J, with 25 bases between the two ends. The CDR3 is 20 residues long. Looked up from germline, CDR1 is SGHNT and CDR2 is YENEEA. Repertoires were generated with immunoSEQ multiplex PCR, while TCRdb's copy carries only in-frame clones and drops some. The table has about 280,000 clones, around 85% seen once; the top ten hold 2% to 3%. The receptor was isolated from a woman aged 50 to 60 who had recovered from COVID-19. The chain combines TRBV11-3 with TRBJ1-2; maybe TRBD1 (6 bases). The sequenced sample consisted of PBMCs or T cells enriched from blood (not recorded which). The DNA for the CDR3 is TGTGCCAGCAGCTTAGATGGCGCGGGTGACAGGCGGCGTCGAAACTATGGCTACACCTTC. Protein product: CASSLDGAGDRRRRNYGYTF.